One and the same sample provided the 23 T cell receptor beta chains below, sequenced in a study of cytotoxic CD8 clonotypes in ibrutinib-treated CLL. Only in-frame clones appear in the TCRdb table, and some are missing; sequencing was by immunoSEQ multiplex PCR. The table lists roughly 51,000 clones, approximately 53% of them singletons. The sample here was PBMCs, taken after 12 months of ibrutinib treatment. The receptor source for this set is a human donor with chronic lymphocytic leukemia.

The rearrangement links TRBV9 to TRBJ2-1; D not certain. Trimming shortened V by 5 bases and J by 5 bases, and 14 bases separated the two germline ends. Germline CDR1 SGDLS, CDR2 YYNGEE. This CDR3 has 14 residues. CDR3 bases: TGTGCCAGCAGTGACCAGGACCACCACAATGAGCAGTTCTTC. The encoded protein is CASSDQDHHNEQFF.

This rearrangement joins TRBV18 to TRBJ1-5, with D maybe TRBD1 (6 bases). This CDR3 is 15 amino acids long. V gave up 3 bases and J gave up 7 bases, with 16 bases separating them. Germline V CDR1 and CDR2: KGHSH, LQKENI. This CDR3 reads CASSPEGGRRQPQHF. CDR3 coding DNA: TGTGCCAGCTCACCCGAGGGGGGGCGCAGGCAGCCCCAGCATTTT.

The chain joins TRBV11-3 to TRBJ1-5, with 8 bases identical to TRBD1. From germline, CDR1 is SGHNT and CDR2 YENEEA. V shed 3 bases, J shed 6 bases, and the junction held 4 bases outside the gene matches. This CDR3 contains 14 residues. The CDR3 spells CASSLDRAGQPQHF. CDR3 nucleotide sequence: TGTGCCAGCAGCTTGGACAGGGCGGGTCAGCCCCAGCATTTT.

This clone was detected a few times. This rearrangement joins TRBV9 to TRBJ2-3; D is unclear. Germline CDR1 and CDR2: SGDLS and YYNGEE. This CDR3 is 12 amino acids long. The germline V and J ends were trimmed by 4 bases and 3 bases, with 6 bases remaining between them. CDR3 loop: CASSPQTDTQYF. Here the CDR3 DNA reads TGTGCCAGCAGCCCCCAAACAGATACGCAGTATTTT.

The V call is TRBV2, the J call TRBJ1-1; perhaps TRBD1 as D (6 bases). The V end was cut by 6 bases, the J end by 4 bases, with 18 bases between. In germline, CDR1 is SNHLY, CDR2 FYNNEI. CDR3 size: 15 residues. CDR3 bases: TGTGCCAGCAGAGGGGGGGCAGGGCGGAGCACTGAAGCTTTCTTT. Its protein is CASRGGAGRSTEAFF.

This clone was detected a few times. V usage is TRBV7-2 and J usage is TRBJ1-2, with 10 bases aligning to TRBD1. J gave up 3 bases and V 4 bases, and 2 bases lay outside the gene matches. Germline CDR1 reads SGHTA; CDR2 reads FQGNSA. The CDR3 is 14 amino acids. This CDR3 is CASSWDRGYYGYTF. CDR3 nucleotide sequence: TGTGCCAGCAGCTGGGACAGGGGCTACTATGGCTACACCTTC. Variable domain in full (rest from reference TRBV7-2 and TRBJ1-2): GAGVSQSPSNKVTEKGKDVELRCDPISGHTALYWYRQSLGQGLEFLIYFQGNSAPDKSGLPSDRFSAERTGGSVSTLTIQRTQQEDSAVYLCASSWDRGYYGYTFGSGTRLTVV.

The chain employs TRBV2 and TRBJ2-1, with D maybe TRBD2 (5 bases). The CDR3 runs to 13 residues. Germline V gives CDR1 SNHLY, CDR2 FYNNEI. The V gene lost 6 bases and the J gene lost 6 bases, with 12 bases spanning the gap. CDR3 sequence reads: CASRWSGVNEQFF. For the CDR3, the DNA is TGTGCCAGCAGGTGGAGCGGAGTCAATGAGCAGTTCTTC.

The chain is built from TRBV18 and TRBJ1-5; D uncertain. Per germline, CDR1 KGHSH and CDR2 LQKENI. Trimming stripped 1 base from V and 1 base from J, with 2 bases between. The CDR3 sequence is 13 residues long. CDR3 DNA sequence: TGTGCCAGCTCACCACGAAGCAATCAGCCCCAGCATTTT. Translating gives CASSPRSNQPQHF.

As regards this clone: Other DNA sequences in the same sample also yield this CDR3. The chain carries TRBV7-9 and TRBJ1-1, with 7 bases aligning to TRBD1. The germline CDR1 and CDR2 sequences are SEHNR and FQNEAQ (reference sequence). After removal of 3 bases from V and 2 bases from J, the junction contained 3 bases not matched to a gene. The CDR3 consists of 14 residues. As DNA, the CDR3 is TGTGCCAGCAGCTTGGGGACAGTTAACACTGAAGCTTTCTTT. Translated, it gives CASSLGTVNTEAFF.

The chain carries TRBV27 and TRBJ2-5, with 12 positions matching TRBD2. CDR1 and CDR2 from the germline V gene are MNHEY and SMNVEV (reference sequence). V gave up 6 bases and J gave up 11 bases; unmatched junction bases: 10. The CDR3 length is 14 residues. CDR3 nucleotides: TGTGCCAGCAGCCCCGCCAGACTAGCGGGGGCTCAGTACTTC. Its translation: CASSPARLAGAQYF.

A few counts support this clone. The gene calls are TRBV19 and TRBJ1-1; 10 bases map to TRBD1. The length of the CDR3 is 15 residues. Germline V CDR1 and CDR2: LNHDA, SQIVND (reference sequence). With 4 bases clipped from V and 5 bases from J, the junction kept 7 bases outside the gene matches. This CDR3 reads CASSTRDRGGTEAFF. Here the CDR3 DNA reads TGTGCCAGTAGTACCCGGGACAGGGGAGGTACTGAAGCTTTCTTT.

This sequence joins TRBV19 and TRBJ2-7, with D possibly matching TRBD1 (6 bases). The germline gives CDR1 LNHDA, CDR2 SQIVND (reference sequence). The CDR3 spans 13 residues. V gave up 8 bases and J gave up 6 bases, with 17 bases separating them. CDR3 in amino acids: CASRRDTQSEQYF. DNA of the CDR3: TGTGCCAGTCGCCGGGACACCCAGAGCGAGCAGTACTTC.

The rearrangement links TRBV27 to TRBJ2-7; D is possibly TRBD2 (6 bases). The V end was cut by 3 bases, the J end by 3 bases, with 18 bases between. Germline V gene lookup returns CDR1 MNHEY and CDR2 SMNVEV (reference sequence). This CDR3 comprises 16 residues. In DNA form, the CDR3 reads TGTGCCAGCAGTTTGGCTCGGTCAGGGAGGTACTACGAGCAGTACTTC. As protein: CASSLARSGRYYEQYF.

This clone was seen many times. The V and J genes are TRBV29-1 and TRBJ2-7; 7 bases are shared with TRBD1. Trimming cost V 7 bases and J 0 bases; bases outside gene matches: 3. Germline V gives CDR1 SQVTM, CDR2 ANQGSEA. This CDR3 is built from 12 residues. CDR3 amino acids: CSAGDSSYEQYF. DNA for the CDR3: TGCAGCGCCGGGGACAGCTCCTACGAGCAGTACTTC.

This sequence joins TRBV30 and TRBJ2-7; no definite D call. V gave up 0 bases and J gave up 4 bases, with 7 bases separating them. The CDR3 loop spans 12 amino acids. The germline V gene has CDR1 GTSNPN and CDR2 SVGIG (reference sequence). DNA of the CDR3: TGTGCCTGGAGTGTTTCAGGATACGAGCAGTACTTC. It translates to CAWSVSGYEQYF.

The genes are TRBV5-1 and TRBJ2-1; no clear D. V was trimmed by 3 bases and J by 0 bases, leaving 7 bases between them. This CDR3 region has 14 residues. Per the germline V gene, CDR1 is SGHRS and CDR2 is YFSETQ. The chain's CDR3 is CASSSKNSYNEQFF. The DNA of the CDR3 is TGCGCCAGCAGCTCTAAGAACTCCTACAATGAGCAGTTCTTC.

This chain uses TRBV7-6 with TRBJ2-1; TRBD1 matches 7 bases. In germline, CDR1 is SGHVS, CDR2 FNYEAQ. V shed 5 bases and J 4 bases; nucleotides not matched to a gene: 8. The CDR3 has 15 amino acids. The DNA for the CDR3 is TGTGCCAGCAGCCCTCTATGGGACAGTTACAATGAGCAGTTCTTC. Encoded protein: CASSPLWDSYNEQFF.

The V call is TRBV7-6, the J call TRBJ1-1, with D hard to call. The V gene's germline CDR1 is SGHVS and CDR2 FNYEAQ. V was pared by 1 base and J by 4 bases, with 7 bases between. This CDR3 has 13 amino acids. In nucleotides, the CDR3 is TGTGCCAGCAGCTTAGAACGGATCACTGAAGCTTTCTTT. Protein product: CASSLERITEAFF.

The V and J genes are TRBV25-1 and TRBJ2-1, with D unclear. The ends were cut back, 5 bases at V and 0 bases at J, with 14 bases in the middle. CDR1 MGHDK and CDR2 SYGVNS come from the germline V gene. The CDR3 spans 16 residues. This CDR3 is CASSQIDTRSYNEQFF. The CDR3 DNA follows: TGTGCCAGCAGTCAAATTGACACCCGCTCCTACAATGAGCAGTTCTTC.

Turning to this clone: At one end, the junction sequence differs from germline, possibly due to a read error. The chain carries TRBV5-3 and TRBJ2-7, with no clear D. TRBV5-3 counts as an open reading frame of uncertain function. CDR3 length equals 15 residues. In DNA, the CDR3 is TGTGCCAGCAGCTTAGATGCCAGGTCAGGAGACGAGCAGTACTTC. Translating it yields CASSLDARSGDEQYF.

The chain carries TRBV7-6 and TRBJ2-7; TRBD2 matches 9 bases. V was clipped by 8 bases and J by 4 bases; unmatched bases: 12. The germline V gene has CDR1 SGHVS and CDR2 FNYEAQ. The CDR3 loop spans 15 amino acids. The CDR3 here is CASRPGASGNYEQYF. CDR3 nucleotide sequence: TGTGCCAGCCGTCCCGGGGCTAGCGGGAATTACGAGCAGTACTTC.

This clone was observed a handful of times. The CDR3: CASSQDWFAGSGNTIYF. Written as DNA, the CDR3 is TGTGCCAGCAGCCAAGATTGGTTCGCCGGCTCTGGAAACACCATATATTTT. The chain is built from TRBV4-2 and TRBJ1-3; unclear D gene. The germline V gene has CDR1 LGHNA and CDR2 YNFKEQ. V was trimmed by 0 bases and J by 0 bases, leaving 12 bases between them. The CDR3 spans 17 residues.

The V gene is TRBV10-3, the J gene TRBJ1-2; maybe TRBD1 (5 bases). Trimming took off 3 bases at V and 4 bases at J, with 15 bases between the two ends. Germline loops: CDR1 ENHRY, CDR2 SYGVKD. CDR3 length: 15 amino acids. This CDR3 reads CAISDGLKQGYGYTF. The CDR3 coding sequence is TGTGCCATCAGTGACGGACTCAAGCAGGGCTATGGCTACACCTTC.